These 24 T cell receptor beta chains were sequenced from one sample in a study of blood T cell repertoires in COVID-19. Clones were sequenced by immunoSEQ multiplex PCR, and TCRdb holds only the in-frame ones, with some missing. The sample yields under 300,000 clones, 85% to 90% seen once. Material: peripheral blood. The receptor set was obtained from a human donor in a cohort sampled during active COVID-19.

This clone came up a few times. V usage is TRBV3-1 (or the pseudogene TRBV3-2) and J usage is TRBJ2-7; D ambiguous. CDR3 length equals 13 residues. Per the germline V gene, CDR1 is LGHDT and CDR2 is YNNKEL (reference sequence). Trimming shortened V by 0 bases and J by 4 bases, and 7 bases separated the two germline ends. CDR3 protein: CASSQDGVYEQYF. The DNA for the CDR3 is TGTGCCAGCAGCCAAGATGGAGTTTACGAGCAGTACTTC.

This rearrangement joins TRBV30 to TRBJ2-6, with 10 bases that match TRBD1. The CDR3 sequence is 17 residues long. Germline CDR1 and CDR2: GTSNPN and SVGIG (reference sequence). As DNA, the CDR3 is TGTGCGATCCGATTGGACAGGGGGGCTCTGGGGGCCAACGTCCTGACTTTC. It is translated as CAIRLDRGALGANVLTF. Full variable domain (outside the CDR3, taken from reference TRBV30 and TRBJ2-6): SQTIHQWPATLVQPVGSPLSLECTVEGTSNPNLYWYRQAAGRGLQLLFYSVGIGQISSEVPQNLSASRPQDRQFILSSKKLLLSDSGFYLCAIRLDRGALGANVLTFGAGSRLTVL.

This clone was detected only once. This chain uses TRBV28 with TRBJ1-2; 7 nucleotides match TRBD1. Germline lookup yields CDR1 MDHEN and CDR2 SYDVKM. This CDR3 has 15 residues. The ends lost 7 bases at V and 1 base at J; junction bases unmatched: 9. In DNA, the CDR3 is TGTGCCAGCATAGTCGACAGGGAAGGTAACTATGGCTACACCTTC. It codes for CASIVDREGNYGYTF.

V and J are TRBV7-8 and TRBJ2-5; TRBD2 matches at 8 bases. V gave up 5 bases and J gave up 6 bases; unmatched junction bases: 8. The CDR3 runs 14 residues. The germline CDR1 and CDR2 sequences are SGHVS and FQNEAQ. In DNA, the CDR3 is TGTGCCAGCAGCGACCTCAGCGGGAGTAAGACCCAGTACTTC. Protein: CASSDLSGSKTQYF.

The rearrangement links TRBV11-2 to TRBJ1-6, with a possible D match to TRBD1 (5 bases). V shed 2 bases and J shed 10 bases, with 6 bases lying between them. Germline V gene data show CDR1 as SGHAT and CDR2 as FQNNGV. This CDR3 comprises 12 residues. CDR3 sequence reads: CASSLQGSPLHF. DNA for the CDR3: TGTGCCAGCAGCTTACAGGGATCACCCCTCCACTTT.

As DNA, the CDR3 is TGTGCCAGCAGTTTTTACGGGGAGACCCAGTACTTC. It encodes CASSFYGETQYF. The chain combines TRBV27 with TRBJ2-5; D call uncertain. Germline-derived CDR1 and CDR2 are MNHEY and SMNVEV (reference sequence). Trimming took 3 bases from V and 5 from J, leaving 7 bases between them. This CDR3 comprises 12 residues.

The rearrangement uses TRBV27 and TRBJ2-1, with a possible D match to TRBD2 (6 bases). This CDR3 region has 14 residues. Trimming shortened V by 5 bases and J by 4 bases, and 12 bases separated the two germline ends. Germline CDR1 MNHEY, CDR2 SMNVEV (reference sequence). CDR3 residues: CASSPRDLYNEQFF. The CDR3 DNA reads as TGTGCCAGCAGTCCTCGGGACTTATACAATGAGCAGTTCTTC.

V usage is TRBV12-3 or TRBV12-4 and J usage is TRBJ2-1; no definite D call. V was clipped by 3 bases and J by 7 bases, with 10 bases between them. The CDR3 contains 13 residues. The CDR3 DNA reads as TGTGCCAGCAGTTTTTCAGGTGGGAATGAGCAGTTCTTC. Translation gives CASSFSGGNEQFF.

The CDR3: CASRGGWELFF. The CDR3 DNA is TGTGCCAGCAGGGGGGGGTGGGAGCTGTTTTTT. The V gene is TRBV6-5, the J gene TRBJ2-2; 7 bases map to TRBD2. Germline V gene data show CDR1 as MNHEY and CDR2 as SVGAGI. The CDR3 totals 11 residues. The J segment lost 9 bases and the V segment lost 6 bases, leaving 1 base of the junction unmatched.

The DNA of the CDR3 is TGTGCCAGCAGCTCGGGCTCAGGGGTGAGCAATCAGCCCCAGCATTTT. This sequence encodes CASSSGSGVSNQPQHF. The chain carries TRBV5-8 and TRBJ1-5; tentative D call: TRBD1 (6 bases). CDR1 is SGHTS, CDR2 YDEGEE, per germline. This CDR3 region has 16 residues. V dropped 3 bases and J dropped 1 base, with 14 bases sitting between them.

The chain has TRBV27 and TRBJ2-1; the match to TRBD1 covers 11 bases. After removal of 6 bases from V and 6 bases from J, the junction contained 4 bases not matched to a gene. In germline, CDR1 is MNHEY, CDR2 SMNVEV (reference sequence). The CDR3 runs to 14 residues. The CDR3 reads CASSGQGAANEQFF. For the CDR3, the DNA is TGTGCCAGCAGCGGACAGGGGGCGGCCAATGAGCAGTTCTTC.

The J gene is TRBJ2-7, the V gene TRBV2, with 9 bases that match TRBD1. The CDR3 runs to 15 residues. V lost 5 bases to trimming and J lost 2 bases; unmatched junction nucleotides: 7. CDR1 and CDR2 from the germline V gene are SNHLY and FYNNEI. CDR3 DNA: TGTGCCAGCAGTTTAATGGACAGGGGTGCCTACGAGCAGTACTTC. It codes for CASSLMDRGAYEQYF. Using reference TRBV2 and TRBJ2-7 for the parts outside the CDR3, the full variable domain is EPEVTQTPSHQVTQMGQEVILRCVPISNHLYFYWYRQILGQKVEFLVSFYNNEISEKSEIFDDQFSVERPDGSNFTLKIRSTKLEDSAMYFCASSLMDRGAYEQYFGPGTRLTVT.

The chain carries TRBV11-3 and TRBJ2-3; TRBD1 is a possible D gene (5 bases). The CDR3 runs to 18 residues. Germline CDR1 reads SGHNT; CDR2 reads YENEEA. V was trimmed by 2 bases and J by 4 bases, leaving 22 bases between them. The CDR3 DNA sequence: TGTGCCAGCAGCTTATCCTCATCTTTAGTGAAGGGGCCAGATACGCAGTATTTT. Translated, it gives CASSLSSSLVKGPDTQYF. Complete variable domain (other parts from reference TRBV11-3 and TRBJ2-3): EAGVVQSPRYKIIEKKQPVAFWCNPISGHNTLYWYLQNLGQGPELLIRYENEEAVDDSQLPKDRFSAERLKGVDSTLKIQPAELGDSAVYLCASSLSSSLVKGPDTQYFGPGTRLTVL.

This clone showed up just a few times. The chain has TRBV19 and TRBJ1-1; D call uncertain. The V and J ends lost 0 bases and 8 bases respectively, with 16 bases between them. The CDR3 is made up of 15 amino acids. The germline V gene has CDR1 LNHDA and CDR2 SQIVND (reference sequence). CDR3 sequence (DNA): TGTGCCAGTAGTATAGATCCAAATGGCTTAGCCGAAGCTTTCTTT. Amino acid sequence: CASSIDPNGLAEAFF.

This sequence joins TRBV28 and TRBJ1-3, with 7 bases fitting TRBD1. After removal of 4 bases from V and 7 bases from J, the junction contained 7 bases not matched to a gene. CDR1 is MDHEN, CDR2 SYDVKM, per germline. The CDR3 runs 14 residues. CDR3 loop: CASSSGGRGNTIYF. The CDR3, as DNA: TGTGCCAGCAGTTCAGGGGGACGGGGGAACACCATATATTTT.

The rearrangement links TRBV7-7 to TRBJ1-4, with D hard to call. The CDR3 length is 14 residues. Trimming left V 5 bases short and J 2 bases short, with 9 bases between. Germline values: CDR1 SSHAT, CDR2 FNYEAQ (reference sequence). In DNA form, the CDR3 reads TGTGCCAGCAGCCTCTCTCCCACTAATGAAAAACTGTTTTTT. Amino acids: CASSLSPTNEKLFF.

This sequence joins TRBV4-3 and TRBJ2-3, with TRBD2 matching 15 bases. CDR1 LGHNA and CDR2 YSLEER come from the germline V gene. The CDR3 extends over 22 amino acids. V was clipped by 1 base and J by 5 bases; unmatched bases: 19. The CDR3 DNA sequence: TGCGCCAGCAGCCAAGGACCCGTGTACCCCGAAGGACTAGCGGGAGGGTTAGATACGCAGTATTTT. Amino acids: CASSQGPVYPEGLAGGLDTQYF.

The chain is built from TRBV2 and TRBJ2-1; 8 nucleotides align to TRBD2. The germline gives CDR1 SNHLY, CDR2 FYNNEI. This CDR3 is built from 14 residues. The V gene end was trimmed by 8 bases and the J gene end by 8 bases; junction bases not matched to a gene: 11. CDR3 in DNA: TGTGCCAGCCGCGGAATAGCGGGATACCATGAGCAGTTCTTC. This encodes CASRGIAGYHEQFF.

The chain carries TRBV11-2 and TRBJ1-1; the D gene is possibly TRBD1 (5 bases). The V and J ends lost 1 base and 0 bases respectively, with 12 bases between them. The CDR3 length is 16 residues. CDR1 and CDR2 from the germline V gene are SGHAT and FQNNGV. The CDR3 loop is CASSLAPRQLNTEAFF. The CDR3 DNA sequence: TGTGCCAGCAGCTTAGCGCCTAGACAGTTGAACACTGAAGCTTTCTTT.

The chain uses TRBV12-3 or TRBV12-4 and TRBJ2-5, with a weak D call TRBD1 (6 bases). This CDR3 region has 12 residues. V was pared by 5 bases and J by 4 bases, with 8 bases between. The CDR3: CASSQGTETQYF. The CDR3 region has the DNA TGTGCCAGCAGTCAGGGGACAGAGACCCAGTACTTC.

V usage is TRBV7-2 and J usage is TRBJ1-5, with D possibly being TRBD1 (6 bases). The CDR3 is 14 amino acids. The V and J ends lost 5 bases and 4 bases respectively, with 12 bases between them. The germline CDR1 and CDR2 sequences are SGHTA and FQGNSA. Here the CDR3 DNA reads TGTGCCAGCAGCGTACAGGGAGGGAATCAGCCCCAGCATTTT. Its protein is CASSVQGGNQPQHF.

The chain employs TRBV29-1 and TRBJ1-4, with a possible D match to TRBD1 (5 bases). Germline V gene lookup returns CDR1 SQVTM and CDR2 ANQGSEA. The CDR3 runs to 13 residues. The V and J ends lost 6 bases and 2 bases respectively, with 10 bases between them. The CDR3 here is CSVKGATNEKLFF. The CDR3 region has the DNA TGCAGCGTAAAAGGGGCGACTAATGAAAAACTGTTTTTT.

J is TRBJ1-4 and V is TRBV15; D not resolved. Trimming shortened V by 2 bases and J by 4 bases, and 11 bases separated the two germline ends. The CDR3 consists of 15 residues. Germline CDR1 and CDR2: LNHNV and YYDKDF (reference sequence). The CDR3 DNA reads TGTGCCACCAGCAGAACACTAGGACGTAATGAAAAACTGTTTTTT. Protein: CATSRTLGRNEKLFF.

This clone was recorded many times. The CDR3 spells CASSYHRDRNTEAFF. The DNA of the CDR3 is TGTGCCAGCAGTTACCACCGGGACAGAAACACTGAAGCTTTCTTT. J is TRBJ1-1 and V is TRBV7-9; 7 bases line up with TRBD1. J lost 2 bases, V lost 6 bases, and 9 bases had no gene match. Germline V gives CDR1 SEHNR, CDR2 FQNEAQ (reference sequence). This CDR3 is built from 15 residues. The full variable domain, rest sourced from reference TRBV7-9 and TRBJ1-1, is DTGVSQNPRHKITKRGQNVTFRCDPISEHNRLYWYRQTLGQGPEFLTYFQNEAQLEKSRLLSDRFSAERPKGSFSTLEIQRTEQGDSAMYLCASSYHRDRNTEAFFGQGTRLTVV.